The 30 T cell receptor beta chains below come from one sample, sequenced in a study of identical twins. MiXCR, applied by TCRdb to the 5' RACE reads, yields one record per CDR3 protein. The sample has around 250,000 distinct CDR3 sequences; over 5% are singletons. Separately, the same data were catalogued under a study of T cells expressing NK-cell markers.

Sequencing was carried out using CD8+ T cells sorted from blood. The receptors were sampled from a woman aged 18-29 years in good health.

The rearrangement joins TRBV4-1 to TRBJ1-1, with D perhaps matching TRBD1 (5 bases). Trimming left V 0 bases short and J 3 bases short, with 17 bases between. This CDR3 spans 17 amino acids. Germline V CDR1 and CDR2: MGHRA, YSYEKL. The CDR3 nucleotides read TGCGCCAGCAGCCAAGATAGGATCGAGGGGCGGGACACTGAAGCTTTCTTT. Translated, it gives CASSQDRIEGRDTEAFF.

This clonotype turned up a few times. This chain links TRBV12-3 or TRBV12-4 with TRBJ2-5, with D perhaps matching TRBD2 (7 bases). The CDR3 is made up of 12 amino acids. V was pared by 5 bases and J by 4 bases, with 8 bases between. The CDR3 reads CASSRGGETQYF. In DNA form, the CDR3 reads TGTGCCAGCAGTAGGGGGGGAGAGACCCAGTACTTC.

The table lists this clonotype with a few counts. The rearrangement links TRBV29-1 to TRBJ1-1; perhaps TRBD1 as D (5 bases). The germline V and J ends were trimmed by 7 bases and 7 bases, with 16 bases remaining between them. CDR3 length: 12 residues. In germline, CDR1 is SQVTM, CDR2 ANQGSEA. The CDR3 spells CSASPGLVEAFF. In DNA form, the CDR3 reads TGCAGCGCCTCTCCGGGGCTAGTTGAAGCTTTCTTT.

To note about this clonotype: One end of the junction does not line up with germline, which may come from a read error. This chain uses TRBV2 with TRBJ2-1; D might be TRBD1 or TRBD2, each matching 5 bases. The V gene's germline CDR1 is SNHLY and CDR2 FYNNEI. CDR3 size: 11 residues. CDR3 sequence: CASIGTAERFF. In nucleotides, the CDR3 is TGTGCCAGCATTGGGACGGCTGAGCGGTTCTTC.

This clonotype has at least ten counts. The rearrangement uses TRBV7-9 and TRBJ2-1, with TRBD2 identical over 8 bases. Germline CDR1 reads SEHNR; CDR2 reads FQNEAQ (reference sequence). Trimming at V came to 5 bases and at J to 11 bases, leaving 14 bases not matched to a gene. This CDR3 region has 15 residues. CDR3 sequence reads: CASSPFWGLVDQQFF. CDR3 nucleotides: TGTGCCAGCAGCCCCTTCTGGGGACTAGTAGATCAGCAGTTCTTC.

The sample holds many counts of this clonotype. CDR3 amino acids: CASSPPSLETQYF. The CDR3 DNA reads TGTGCCAGCAGCCCTCCGTCCCTCGAGACCCAGTACTTC. The chain links TRBV7-8 to TRBJ2-5; D is ambiguous. V shed 5 bases and J shed 5 bases, with 12 bases lying between them. Germline-derived CDR1 and CDR2 are SGHVS and FQNEAQ. The CDR3 contains 13 residues.

This sequence joins TRBV20-1 and TRBJ2-5; D not resolved. Trimming left V 1 base short and J 4 bases short, with 7 bases between. Germline V CDR1 and CDR2: DFQATT, SNEGSKA (reference sequence). This CDR3 region has 12 residues. The CDR3 DNA is TGCAGTGCTAGAGTTGGCGCAGAGACCCAGTACTTC. Protein product: CSARVGAETQYF.

This chain joins TRBV20-1 and TRBJ2-5, with 12 nucleotides matching TRBD2. Per the germline V gene, CDR1 is DFQATT and CDR2 is SNEGSKA (reference sequence). This CDR3 has 16 amino acids. With V trimmed by 0 bases and J by 5 bases, 7 bases remained unmatched. In DNA, the CDR3 is TGCAGTGCTAGAGATCCTAGCGGGAGGGCCTGGGAGACCCAGTACTTC. It is translated as CSARDPSGRAWETQYF.

The DNA of the CDR3 is TGTGCCAGCAGCTCCGAGGGACAGGACGATAACTATGGCTACACCTTC. Protein sequence: CASSSEGQDDNYGYTF. The chain has TRBV5-4 and TRBJ1-2, with 8 bases matching TRBD1. The CDR3 is 16 residues long. The germline V gene has CDR1 SGHNT and CDR2 YYREEE (reference sequence). J lost 1 base, V lost 3 bases, and 8 bases had no gene match. Based on the CDR3 plus reference TRBV5-4 and TRBJ1-2, the full variable domain is ETGVTQSPTHLIKTRGQQVTLRCSSQSGHNTVSWYQQALGQGPQFIFQYYREEENGRGNFPPRFSGLQFPNYSSELNVNALELDDSALYLCASSSEGQDDNYGYTFGSGTRLTVV.

This clonotype was picked up one time. The chain couples TRBV27 to TRBJ1-3; perhaps TRBD1 as D (5 bases). From germline, CDR1 is MNHEY and CDR2 SMNVEV (reference sequence). V was trimmed by 5 bases and J by 4 bases, leaving 12 bases between them. The CDR3 is 14 amino acids. Here the CDR3 DNA reads TGTGCCAGCAGTCGGGGGGGATTCGGAAACACCATATATTTT. It is translated as CASSRGGFGNTIYF.

This clonotype has a count of ten or more. The chain combines TRBV15 with TRBJ1-5; D is undetermined. V was pared by 0 bases and J by 15 bases, with 15 bases between. From germline, CDR1 is LNHNV and CDR2 YYDKDF (reference sequence). CDR3 length: 13 residues. In nucleotides, the CDR3 is TGTGCCACCAGCAGAGATATTAACAACCCTCGGCATTTT. Residues: CATSRDINNPRHF.

The table lists this clonotype with a few counts. The chain joins TRBV9 to TRBJ2-7; tentatively, D is TRBD2 (5 bases). The CDR3 runs 13 residues. Between the trimmed V and J ends, which lost 4 bases and 6 bases, there was a span of 14 bases. The germline V gene encodes CDR1 SGDLS and CDR2 YYNGEE. CDR3 sequence: CASSFGPEGEQYF. CDR3 coding DNA: TGTGCCAGCAGCTTCGGGCCAGAGGGCGAGCAGTACTTC. The full variable domain, completed using reference TRBV9 and TRBJ2-7, is DSGVTQTPKHLITATGQRVTLRCSPRSGDLSVYWYQQSLDQGLQFLIQYYNGEERAKGNILERFSAQQFPDLHSELNLSSLELGDSALYFCASSFGPEGEQYFGPGTRLTVT.

This clonotype was seen a few times. The gene calls are TRBV7-9 and TRBJ1-1; TRBD1 agrees at 8 bases. The length of the CDR3 is 15 residues. Germline V gene sequence: CDR1 SEHNR, CDR2 FQNEAQ (reference sequence). V was pared by 4 bases and J by 4 bases, with 8 bases of the junction left unmatched. CDR3 DNA sequence: TGTGCCAGCAGCTCCGGACAGGGAGGGTCCACTGAAGCTTTCTTT. Its translation: CASSSGQGGSTEAFF. Drawing the rest from reference TRBV7-9 and TRBJ1-1, the complete variable domain is DTGVSQNPRHKITKRGQNVTFRCDPISEHNRLYWYRQTLGQGPEFLTYFQNEAQLEKSRLLSDRFSAERPKGSFSTLEIQRTEQGDSAMYLCASSSGQGGSTEAFFGQGTRLTVV.

This chain uses TRBV5-1 with TRBJ2-3; 11 nucleotides align to TRBD2. Germline V lookup: CDR1 SGHRS, CDR2 YFSETQ. The CDR3 has 18 amino acids. Germline trimming cut 2 bases from V and 9 bases from J; bases unmatched to any gene: 17. DNA of the CDR3: TGCGCCAGCAGCTTCCACTCGACGGGACTAGCGGCTCTCGGGACGCAGTATTTT. This sequence encodes CASSFHSTGLAALGTQYF.

This clonotype was counted only a few times. The chain combines TRBV7-9 with TRBJ2-1, with D hard to call. The CDR3 length is 14 residues. Germline V CDR1 and CDR2: SEHNR, FQNEAQ (reference sequence). V lost 3 bases, J lost 3 bases, and 9 bases lay in between. The CDR3 bases are TGTGCCAGCAGCTTTCGGCCGATCTACAATGAGCAGTTCTTC. This gives the protein CASSFRPIYNEQFF.

This sequence joins TRBV7-8 and TRBJ1-1; no definite D call. Per germline, CDR1 SGHVS and CDR2 FQNEAQ. V was shortened by 5 bases and J by 9 bases, with 13 bases between the two germline ends. This CDR3 comprises 12 residues. This CDR3 reads CASSTSAEKAFF. CDR3 nucleotide sequence: TGTGCCAGCAGCACGTCGGCCGAGAAAGCTTTCTTT.

In this sample, this clonotype turned up a few times. The V gene is TRBV5-6, the J gene TRBJ2-5; 7 bases line up with TRBD2. V was clipped by 1 base and J by 4 bases; unmatched bases: 13. The germline V gene has CDR1 SGHDT and CDR2 YYEEEE. There are 17 residues in the CDR3. The CDR3 reads CASSLNQGLVMAETQYF. The CDR3 nucleotides read TGTGCCAGCAGCTTGAACCAAGGACTAGTGATGGCAGAGACCCAGTACTTC.

This clonotype was detected a few times. The CDR3 DNA is TGTGCCACCAGCAGAGTTTTTTGGCATACGCAGTATTTT. It encodes CATSRVFWHTQYF. V and J are TRBV15 and TRBJ2-3; no definite D call. In germline, CDR1 is LNHNV, CDR2 YYDKDF (reference sequence). This CDR3 is 13 amino acids long. V lost 1 base, J lost 7 bases, and 9 bases lay in between.

In this sample, this clonotype turned up a few times. The chain employs TRBV27 and TRBJ1-2; 10 nucleotides match TRBD1. Trimming at V came to 0 bases and at J to 7 bases, leaving 14 bases not matched to a gene. CDR3 length: 18 amino acids. Germline CDR1 is MNHEY and CDR2 is SMNVEV (reference sequence). The CDR3 here is CASSLSYGIRQGAGGYTF. The CDR3 nucleotides read TGTGCCAGCAGTTTATCTTATGGTATCCGACAGGGGGCCGGTGGCTACACCTTC.

The table lists this clonotype with a few counts. The gene calls are TRBV5-1 and TRBJ2-3, with TRBD2 identical over 8 bases. Germline lookup yields CDR1 SGHRS and CDR2 YFSETQ. The CDR3 is 18 amino acids. Losses at the gene ends were 4 bases for V and 1 base for J; bases not matched to a gene: 14. The CDR3, as DNA: TGCGCCAGCAGCCCCCGGACTAGCTCCCTATATCGCACAGATACGCAGTATTTT. Its translation is CASSPRTSSLYRTDTQYF.

V is TRBV12-3 or TRBV12-4 and J is TRBJ2-1, with D possibly TRBD2 on 7 matching bases. The germline V and J ends were trimmed by 0 bases and 8 bases, with 14 bases remaining between them. The CDR3 has 15 residues. The CDR3 protein is CASSLAEGGGDEQFF. The CDR3, as DNA: TGTGCCAGCAGTTTAGCGGAGGGGGGAGGGGATGAGCAGTTCTTC.

This clonotype was seen a handful of times. The chain joins TRBV12-3 or TRBV12-4 to TRBJ1-1; unclear D gene. V was pared by 1 base and J by 7 bases, with 10 bases between. The CDR3 sequence is 13 residues long. The CDR3: CASSLEADYEAFF. The DNA for the CDR3 is TGTGCCAGCAGTTTAGAGGCCGATTATGAAGCTTTCTTT.

The chain joins TRBV12-3 or TRBV12-4 to TRBJ2-7; TRBD1 agrees at 9 bases. This CDR3 spans 13 amino acids. Losses at the gene ends were 5 bases for V and 7 bases for J; bases not matched to a gene: 6. For the CDR3, the DNA is TGTGCCAGCAGTCCGACAGGGGGGTGGGAGCAGTACTTC. This codes for CASSPTGGWEQYF.

The rearrangement joins TRBV27 to TRBJ2-1, with D possibly being TRBD1 or TRBD2 (7 bases each). The CDR3 sequence is 17 residues long. Between the trimmed V and J ends, which lost 6 bases and 4 bases, there was a span of 22 bases. Germline V gene lookup returns CDR1 MNHEY and CDR2 SMNVEV (reference sequence). The CDR3 DNA is TGTGCCAGCAGGAGAGGGGCAGGGGGGGCAGGTTACAATGAGCAGTTCTTC. Translation gives CASRRGAGGAGYNEQFF.

J is TRBJ1-2 and V is TRBV12-3 or TRBV12-4; D ambiguous. CDR3 size: 13 residues. Trimming stripped 3 bases from V and 4 bases from J, with 9 bases between. The CDR3 coding sequence is TGTGCCAGCAGTTTCGTCGGGCTCTATGGCTACACCTTC. Protein sequence: CASSFVGLYGYTF.

This rearrangement joins TRBV4-3 to TRBJ1-1; D unclear. CDR1 is LGHNA and CDR2 is YSLEER in the germline V gene. Trimming shortened V by 0 bases and J by 5 bases, and 13 bases separated the two germline ends. This CDR3 is 15 amino acids long. Written as DNA, the CDR3 is TGCGCCAGCAGCCAAGATTACCGGGGTTATACTGAAGCTTTCTTT. Amino acids: CASSQDYRGYTEAFF.

This clonotype was detected many times. The chain uses TRBV12-3 or TRBV12-4 and TRBJ2-2; no clear D. The V and J ends lost 1 base and 12 bases respectively, with 6 bases between them. The CDR3 spans 11 residues. CDR3 residues: CASSLGVQLFF. The CDR3, as DNA: TGTGCCAGCAGTTTAGGGGTGCAGCTGTTTTTT.

The chain employs TRBV4-3 and TRBJ2-4, with 10 bases fitting TRBD1. Trimming took 1 base from V and 9 from J; bases not matched to a gene: 3. There are 14 residues in the CDR3. Germline loops: CDR1 LGHNA, CDR2 YSLEER. CDR3 in DNA: TGCGCCAGCAGCCAAGGACAGGGGGCGGGCATTCAGTACTTC. Translating it yields CASSQGQGAGIQYF.

Ten or more counts support this clonotype. This rearrangement joins TRBV6-5 to TRBJ2-7; D not certain. Germline CDR1 reads MNHEY; CDR2 reads SVGAGI. The CDR3 totals 12 residues. V was cut by 6 bases and J by 5 bases, with 11 bases left in between. This chain's CDR3 is CASRDPGDEQYF. The CDR3 nucleotides are TGTGCCAGCAGGGACCCTGGGGACGAGCAGTACTTC.

The chain uses TRBV7-9 and TRBJ2-1, with 9 positions matching TRBD2. The germline V gene has CDR1 SEHNR and CDR2 FQNEAQ (reference sequence). The J segment lost 6 bases and the V segment lost 5 bases, leaving 14 bases of the junction unmatched. The CDR3 consists of 17 residues. The CDR3 sequence is CASSPPRVGAGGNEQFF. CDR3 DNA: TGTGCCAGCAGCCCTCCCCGGGTGGGAGCGGGAGGCAATGAGCAGTTCTTC.